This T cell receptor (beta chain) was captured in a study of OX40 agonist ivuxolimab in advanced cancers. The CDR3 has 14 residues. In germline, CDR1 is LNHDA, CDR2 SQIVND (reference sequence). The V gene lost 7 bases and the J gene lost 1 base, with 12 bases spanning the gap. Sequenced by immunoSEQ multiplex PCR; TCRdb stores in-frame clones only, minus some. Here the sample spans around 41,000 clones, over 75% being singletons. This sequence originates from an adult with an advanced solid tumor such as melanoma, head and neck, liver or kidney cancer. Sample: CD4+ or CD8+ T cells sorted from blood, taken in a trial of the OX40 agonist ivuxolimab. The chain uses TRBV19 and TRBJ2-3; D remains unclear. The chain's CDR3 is CASTTNGGTDTQYF. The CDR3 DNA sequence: TGTGCCAGTACCACGAACGGCGGCACAGATACGCAGTATTTT.